The clone carrying this T cell receptor beta chain was seen only once. The target antigen is unknown. This entry belongs to a study of identical twins. Study-wide results and limits: In beta out-of-frame sequences, the excess sharing between twins was weaker. Insertions were reduced in abundant cord blood beta clonotypes but not in memory repertoires.

TCRdb re-called the 5' RACE reads through MiXCR, storing one row per CDR3 protein. The sample shows approximately 350,000 distinct CDR3 sequences, over 9% of them seen only once. The V gene's germline CDR1 is SGHVS and CDR2 FQNEAQ. The germline V and J ends were trimmed by 4 bases and 5 bases, with 17 bases remaining between them. CDR3 size: 15 residues. This same sample was also part of a study on yellow fever vaccine responses in identical twins.

The chain has TRBV7-8 and TRBJ1-2, with D maybe TRBD1 (6 bases). The sequenced material came from CD8+ T cells sorted from blood. The sequence was collected from a young woman in good health. CDR3 sequence: CASSYRGGARYGYTF. CDR3 DNA sequence: TGTGCCAGCAGCTATAGGGGGGGGGCACGATATGGCTACACCTTC.